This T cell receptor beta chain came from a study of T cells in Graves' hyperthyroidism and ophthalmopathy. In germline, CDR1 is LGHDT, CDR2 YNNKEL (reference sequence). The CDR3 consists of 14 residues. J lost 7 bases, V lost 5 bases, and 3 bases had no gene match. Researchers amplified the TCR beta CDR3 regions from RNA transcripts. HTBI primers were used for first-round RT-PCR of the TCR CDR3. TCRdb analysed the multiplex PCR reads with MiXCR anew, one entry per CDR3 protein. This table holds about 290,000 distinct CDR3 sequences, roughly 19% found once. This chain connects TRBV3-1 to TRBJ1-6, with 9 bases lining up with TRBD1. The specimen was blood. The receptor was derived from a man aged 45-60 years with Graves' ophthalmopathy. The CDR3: CASSWTGENSPLHF. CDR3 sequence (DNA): TGTGCCAGCAGCTGGACAGGGGAGAATTCACCCCTCCACTTT.